This is a list of T cell receptor beta chains from one sample in a study of cytomegalovirus exposure and HLA in healthy donors. Data came from immunoSEQ multiplex PCR; TCRdb stores just in-frame clones and leaves some out. The sample includes 95,000 to 120,000 clones, 65% to 85% of them seen just once. The sequenced material came from PBMCs. Every receptor here comes from a woman aged 18-29 years in good health and CMV-seronegative. The CDR3 runs from the conserved cysteine through the conserved F or W. D genes are given only for firm matches.

>TRBV6-5|TRBJ1-5|NA
CASSHHSSGNQPQHF
>TRBV6-5|TRBJ2-5|NA
CASNTLGETQYF
>TRBV19|TRBJ1-1|NA
CASSMKGETEAFF
>TRBV27|TRBJ1-1|TRBD1
CASSPWTGGAGTEAFF
>TRBV2|TRBJ2-6|NA
CASSLARASGANVLTF
>TRBV30|TRBJ1-5|NA
CAWSATRTDYSNQPQHF
>TRBV12-5|TRBJ2-3|NA
CASGLVLARGPDTQYF
>TRBV7-2|TRBJ2-5|TRBD2
CASSSLAGGETQYF
>TRBV18|TRBJ2-2|NA
CASSLRQARANTGELFF
>TRBV10-3|TRBJ2-7|NA
CAIWTGVTDEQYF